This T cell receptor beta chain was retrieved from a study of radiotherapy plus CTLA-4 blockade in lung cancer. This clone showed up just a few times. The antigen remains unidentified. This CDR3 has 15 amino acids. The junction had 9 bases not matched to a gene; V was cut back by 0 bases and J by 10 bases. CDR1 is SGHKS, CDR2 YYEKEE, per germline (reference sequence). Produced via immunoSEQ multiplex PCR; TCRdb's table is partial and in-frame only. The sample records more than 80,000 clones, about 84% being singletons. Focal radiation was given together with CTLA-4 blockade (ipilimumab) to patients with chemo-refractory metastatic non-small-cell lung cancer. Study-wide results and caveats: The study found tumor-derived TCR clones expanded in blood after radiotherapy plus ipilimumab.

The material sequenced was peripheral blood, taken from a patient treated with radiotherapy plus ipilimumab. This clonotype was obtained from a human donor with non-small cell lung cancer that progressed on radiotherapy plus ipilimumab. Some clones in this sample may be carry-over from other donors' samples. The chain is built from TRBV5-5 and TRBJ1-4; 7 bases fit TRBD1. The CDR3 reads CASSLEGGYDVKLFF. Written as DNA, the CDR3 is TGTGCCAGCAGCTTGGAAGGGGGCTATGACGTAAAACTGTTTTTT. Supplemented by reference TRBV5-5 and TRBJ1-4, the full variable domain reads DAGVTQSPTHLIKTRGQQVTLRCSPISGHKSVSWYQQVLGQGPQFIFQYYEKEERGRGNFPDRFSARQFPNYSSELNVNALLLGDSALYLCASSLEGGYDVKLFFGSGTQLSVL.